The TCR beta chain under discussion was sequenced for a study of blood T cells in healthy people across ages. Findings and limits, study-wide: It was held that the diversity estimates obtained from one million T cells were underestimates. Per million T cells, TCR beta diversity dropped about linearly as age rose.

Aged roughly 6 to 100, donors were systemically healthy Caucasians from Russia. This CDR3 has 13 residues. V was clipped by 4 bases and J by 6 bases, with 13 bases between them. Germline CDR1 reads SQVTM; CDR2 reads ANQGSEA. The second PCR ran roughly 7 to 11 cycles with a sample-barcoded 5' primer and J-beta primers. Every cDNA molecule bore a tag from a template-switch adaptor containing 12 random nucleotides. TCRdb re-derived calls from the 5' RACE reads in MiXCR, one entry per CDR3 protein. The repertoire holds some 710,000 distinct CDR3 sequences, approximately 22% seen once, with around 22% in the top ten. The table lists this clonotype with a few counts. Its specificity is not known.

The V call is TRBV29-1, the J call TRBJ2-1; D is ambiguous. The material sequenced was blood. The TCR comes from a man aged 65 to 85 in good health. CDR3 bases: TGCAGCGTTGTTGGTGCCGTCGGCAATGAGCAGTTCTTC. Translated, it gives CSVVGAVGNEQFF.